Listed here are 4 T cell receptor beta chains from one sample, sequenced in a study of T cell repertoires in cytomegalovirus infection. For these receptors, no antigen is known. TCRdb used MiXCR to reprocess the reads, holding one entry per CDR3 protein. The sample comprises 250,000 to 300,000 distinct CDR3 sequences, less than 25% of which are singletons, and roughly a fifth rests with the top ten. Sequenced material: cultured PBMCs, taken from culture after CMV antigen stimulation. Every receptor here comes from a human donor in good health (CMV status not recorded). Some clones in this sample may be carry-over from other donors' samples.

This clonotype appeared many times. V usage is TRBV7-6 and J usage is TRBJ2-7; the match to TRBD2 covers 15 bases. The CDR3 contains 16 residues. V shed 5 bases, J shed 4 bases, and the junction held 6 bases outside the gene matches. CDR1 is SGHVS, CDR2 FNYEAQ, per germline. Here the CDR3 reads CASSMGLAGGRYEQYF. DNA for the CDR3: TGTGCCAGCAGCATGGGACTAGCGGGAGGCCGGTACGAGCAGTACTTC.

V is TRBV11-2 and J is TRBJ2-3; 9 nucleotides agree with TRBD1. Germline V gene lookup returns CDR1 SGHAT and CDR2 FQNNGV. This CDR3 contains 15 residues. Trimming removed 4 bases from V and 1 base from J; junction bases left unmatched: 3. CDR3 DNA: TGTGCCAGCAGCTACCGGGACAGGGGCACAGATACGCAGTATTTT. It translates to CASSYRDRGTDTQYF.

The rearrangement links TRBV12-3 or TRBV12-4 to TRBJ2-1; 10 bases map to TRBD2. The CDR3 sequence is 16 residues long. The J segment lost 3 bases and the V segment lost 5 bases, leaving 7 bases of the junction unmatched. The DNA for the CDR3 is TGTGCCAGCAGTCCTCCTCTAGCGGGAGTCTACAATGAGCAGTTCTTC. Protein product: CASSPPLAGVYNEQFF.

The V gene is TRBV27, the J gene TRBJ2-1; D gene unclear. From germline, CDR1 is MNHEY and CDR2 SMNVEV (reference sequence). Trimming removed 1 base at V and 6 bases at J, with 10 bases between. This CDR3 contains 14 residues. The CDR3, as DNA: TGTGCCAGCAGTTTATACCGAATTGGCAATGAGCAGTTCTTC. The encoded protein is CASSLYRIGNEQFF.